These T cell receptor beta chains were read from a single sample in a study of shared clonotypes between healthy human individuals. The data were produced by immunoSEQ multiplex PCR, yet TCRdb's version contains in-frame clones alone and is incomplete. The sample includes roughly 810,000 clones, approximately 96% of them seen just once. What was sequenced was naive CD8+ T cells sorted from blood. The receptors were gathered from a man aged 30 to 39 in good health. Each CDR3 is given with its conserved first and last residue. A D gene is named only where the DNA matches it firmly. Expanded clones get a size class; other rows say once, few or many, or leave the size out.

DNA	CDR3	V	size	J	D
TGTGCCAGCAGCTTAGCCTACTACGAGCAGTACTTC	CASSLAYYEQYF	TRBV11-2	-	TRBJ2-7	-
TGTGCCAGCAGCCCATGGGCGGATCTTTCCTACAATGAGCAGTTCTTC	CASSPWADLSYNEQFF	TRBV7-9	-	TRBJ2-1	-
TGCGCCAGCAGATTAGGTCCCGGGGAGCTGTTTTTT	CASRLGPGELFF	TRBV5-1	-	TRBJ2-2	-
TGCGCCAGCAGCCAAGAAGGGACCCTCTCCTACGAGCAGTACTTC	CASSQEGTLSYEQYF	TRBV4-1	-	TRBJ2-7	-
TGTGCCAGCAGCCAACTAGGCAACTCCTACGAGCAGTACTTC	CASSQLGNSYEQYF	TRBV14	-	TRBJ2-7	-
TGTGCCAGCAGCGCCTTGACAGGGGGCAACGAGCAGTACTTC	CASSALTGGNEQYF	TRBV7-2	-	TRBJ2-7	TRBD1
TGTGCCAGCAGCTTAGCTAGGTACGAGCAGTACTTC	CASSLARYEQYF	TRBV7-9	once	TRBJ2-7	-
TGTGCCAGCAGCGTAGGCGGACTCCAAGAGACCCAGTACTTC	CASSVGGLQETQYF	TRBV9	-	TRBJ2-5	-
TGTGCCAGCAGCTTAGGAGCTAGCGGGAGGCAATCTGAGCAGTTCTTC	CASSLGASGRQSEQFF	TRBV11-2	-	TRBJ2-1	TRBD2
TGTGCCAGCAGAGACACAGGTCCCCCCTACGAGCAGTACTTC	CASRDTGPPYEQYF	TRBV6-6	-	TRBJ2-7	-
TGTGCCAGCAGTTCCGCCGGGACAGGGGTCTACGAGCAGTACTTC	CASSSAGTGVYEQYF	TRBV27	-	TRBJ2-7	TRBD1
TGCAGCGTTTATTCGGCGGGAGAGCCGACTAGCACAGATACGCAGTATTTT	CSVYSAGEPTSTDTQYF	TRBV29-1	-	TRBJ2-3	TRBD2
TGCAGCGTTGCCGTGAACACTGAAGCTTTCTTT	CSVAVNTEAFF	TRBV29-1	-	TRBJ1-1	-
TGTGCCAGCAGCTTGGCCACAGGATCCTACGAGCAGTACTTC	CASSLATGSYEQYF	TRBV5-5	once	TRBJ2-7	-
TGTGCCAGCACGGGACAGGGGGCGAGACGTGATGAGCAGTTCTTC	CASTGQGARRDEQFF	TRBV27	-	TRBJ2-1	TRBD1
TGTGCCAGCAGTTTCCTACCCTTGAGAGAAGGAGAGACCCAGTACTTC	CASSFLPLREGETQYF	TRBV28	-	TRBJ2-5	-
TGTGCCAGCAGCGCTAGCGGGGAATCCTACGAGCAGTACTTC	CASSASGESYEQYF	TRBV9	-	TRBJ2-7	TRBD2
TGTGCCAGCTCACCAATAAAAGAAAGCACAGATACGCAGTATTTT	CASSPIKESTDTQYF	TRBV18	-	TRBJ2-3	-
TGCGCCAGCAGCTCGGACAGGGGAGATGGCTACACCTTC	CASSSDRGDGYTF	TRBV5-1	-	TRBJ1-2	TRBD1
TGTGCCAGTACCTATCGGCCGGGCCTGGCCACAGATACGCAGTATTTT	CASTYRPGLATDTQYF	TRBV19	-	TRBJ2-3	-
TGTGCCAGCAGTTACCTCGCGGGAGGCCCTTCCTACGAGCAGTACTTC	CASSYLAGGPSYEQYF	TRBV6-6	once	TRBJ2-7	TRBD2
TGTGCCAGCAGCTTAGGGGCAGGGAATCAGCCCCAGCATTTT	CASSLGAGNQPQHF	TRBV7-9	once	TRBJ1-5	-
TGTGCCAGCAGTCCCAGTCCGACAGCCTCCTACGAGCAGTACTTC	CASSPSPTASYEQYF	TRBV7-6	few	TRBJ2-7	-
TGTGCCAAGAATAGGCAGAACCGGAAGTCCTACGAGCAGTACTTC	CAKNRQNRKSYEQYF	TRBV28	-	TRBJ2-7	-
TGTGCCAGCAGTTCTGTTAGCGGAGACTACGAGCAGTACTTC	CASSSVSGDYEQYF	TRBV27	-	TRBJ2-7	-
TGTGCCAGCACCTACAATGAGCAGTTCTTC	CASTYNEQFF	TRBV11-2	few	TRBJ2-1	-
TGTGCCACCAGCAGACGGCGGGAGGGCCTTGGTGAGCAGTTCTTC	CATSRRREGLGEQFF	TRBV15	once	TRBJ2-1	TRBD2
TGTGCCAGCTCACGCCGGGACAGGGGTGAGGGATACAATGAGCAGTTCTTC	CASSRRDRGEGYNEQFF	TRBV18	-	TRBJ2-1	TRBD1
TGTGCCAGCAGCTTAGAAGGGATTTTCAACACTGAAGCTTTCTTT	CASSLEGIFNTEAFF	TRBV7-2	-	TRBJ1-1	-